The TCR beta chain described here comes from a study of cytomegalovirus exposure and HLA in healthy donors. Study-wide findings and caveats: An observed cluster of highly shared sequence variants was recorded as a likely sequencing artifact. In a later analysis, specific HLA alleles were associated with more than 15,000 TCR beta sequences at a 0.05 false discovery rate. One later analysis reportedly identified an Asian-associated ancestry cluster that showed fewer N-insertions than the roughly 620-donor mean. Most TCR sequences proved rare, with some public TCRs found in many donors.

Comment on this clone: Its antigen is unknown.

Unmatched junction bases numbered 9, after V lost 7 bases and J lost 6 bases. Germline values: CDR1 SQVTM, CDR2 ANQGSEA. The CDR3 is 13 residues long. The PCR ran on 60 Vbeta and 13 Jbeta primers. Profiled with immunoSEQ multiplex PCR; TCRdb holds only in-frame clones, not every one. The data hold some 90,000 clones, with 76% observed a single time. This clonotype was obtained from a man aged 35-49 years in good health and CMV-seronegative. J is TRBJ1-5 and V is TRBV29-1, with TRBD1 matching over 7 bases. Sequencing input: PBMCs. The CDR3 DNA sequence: TGCAGCGCCCGGGACAGTAGTCGTCAGCCCCAGCATTTT. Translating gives CSARDSSRQPQHF.